This record concerns one TCR beta chain sequence. V lost 0 bases and J 5 bases, leaving 18 bases between the germline ends. Germline CDR1 reads SGHRS; CDR2 reads YFSETQ. The CDR3 covers 16 residues. This sample was included in a study of CD8 T cells in Susac syndrome. Random hexamers were used to reverse transcribe the RNA input (roughly 0.5 to 1 ug). A multiplex approach, immunoSEQ multiplex PCR, amplified TCR beta CDR3 across 54 Vbeta and 13 Jbeta. TCRdb reanalysed the immunoSEQ multiplex PCR reads using MiXCR and keeps one entry per CDR3 protein. The sample lists some 77,000 distinct CDR3 sequences, 93% occurring once. Sequencing of TCR beta was performed on blood CD8+ and CD4+ T cells.

The sample was CD4+ T cells from PBMCs. This receptor was obtained from a human donor with Susac syndrome. The chain recombines TRBV5-1 with TRBJ2-7; the D gene is possibly TRBD2 (6 bases). Here the CDR3 DNA reads TGCGCCAGCAGCTTGGGTTGGGGTAGCGGTATCGACGAGCAGTACTTC. It yields the protein CASSLGWGSGIDEQYF.